This is a list of T cell receptor beta chains from one sample in a study of spatial heterogeneity in lung cancer. One entry per CDR3 protein, called by TCRdb with MiXCR from the 5' RACE reads. The profile covers about 18,000 distinct CDR3 sequences, with about a fifth appearing a single time and about 14% taken by the ten largest. The sample here was PBMCs, taken at surgery. The receptors were gathered from a male donor with early-stage non-small cell lung cancer. Both conserved end residues are part of each CDR3. The D gene is left open where the match is weak. Only part of the rows carry a size: once, few, many, or a class if the clone is expanded.

v_gene	d_gene	len	j_gene	abundance	CDR3nt	CDR3aa
TRBV11-3	.	12	TRBJ2-3	many	TGTGCCAGCAGCTTAGATGGAGATACGCAGTATTTT	CASSLDGDTQYF
TRBV7-8	.	16	TRBJ2-3	many	TGTGCCAGCAGCCCCCACCGGGACACCCTTTCCGATACGCAGTATTTT	CASSPHRDTLSDTQYF
TRBV5-1	.	13	TRBJ2-2	.	TGCGCCAGCGGCACGGGGGCAACCGGGGAGCTGTTTTTT	CASGTGATGELFF
TRBV12-5	TRBD2	17	TRBJ2-1	many	TGTGCTAGTGGTGCGTCCCCGGCTAGCGGGGGATACAATGAGCAGTTCTTC	CASGASPASGGYNEQFF
TRBV12-3/TRBV12-4	.	12	TRBJ1-6	few	TGTGCCAGCAGTTTCGACAAGCTACTTCTCCACTTT	CASSFDKLLLHF
TRBV6-6	TRBD1	14	TRBJ1-2	many	TGTGCCAGCAGCTTGGGGACAGCAAACTATGGCTACACCTTC	CASSLGTANYGYTF
TRBV30	.	15	TRBJ2-2	.	TGTGCCTGGTGGAGCAGGGCTAGCTTCGGCGGGGAGCTGTTTTTT	CAWWSRASFGGELFF
TRBV28	.	15	TRBJ1-5	medium-sized	TGTGCCAGCAGTTTGGCAGGGGTTGGGGACCAGCCCCAGCATTTT	CASSLAGVGDQPQHF
TRBV29-1	TRBD1	14	TRBJ2-1	few	TGCAGCGTTGATAGCCAGGACAGGGTTAATGAGCAGTTCTTC	CSVDSQDRVNEQFF
TRBV7-9	TRBD1	12	TRBJ1-2	many	TGTGCCAGCAGCCTACAGGGGGGCGGCTACACCTTC	CASSLQGGGYTF
TRBV3-1	.	14	TRBJ1-2	.	TGTGCCAGCAGCCAAGAGGGACTGAACTATGGCTACACCTTC	CASSQEGLNYGYTF
TRBV6-6	.	14	TRBJ2-3	large	TGTGCCAGCAGTTCGACTGCGAGCACAGATACGCAGTATTTT	CASSSTASTDTQYF
TRBV7-9	TRBD1	16	TRBJ2-1	.	TGTGCCAGCAGCACCCTCGGACAGGGCAACTACAATGAGCAGTTCTTC	CASSTLGQGNYNEQFF
TRBV11-1	TRBD1	11	TRBJ1-2	few	TGTGCCTCCGGGACAGGGGTCGGCTACACCTTC	CASGTGVGYTF
TRBV6-5	TRBD1	16	TRBJ1-1	.	TGTGCCAGCAGTTACTCACCCGGGACAGGTAACACTGAAGCTTTCTTT	CASSYSPGTGNTEAFF
TRBV6-4	.	14	TRBJ2-2	.	TGTGCCAGCAGTGCCTCAGGGGCAGGCGGGGAGCTGTTTTTT	CASSASGAGGELFF
TRBV11-1	.	12	TRBJ1-1	.	TGTGCCAGCGCCTGGGGGGGGACTGAAGCTTTCTTT	CASAWGGTEAFF
TRBV19	.	13	TRBJ1-3	.	TGTGCCAGTAGTATCGGAACTGGAAACACCATATATTTT	CASSIGTGNTIYF
TRBV7-9	.	15	TRBJ2-1	many	TGTGCCAGCAGCCATTCAAGACAGATGAATGATGAGCAGTTCTTC	CASSHSRQMNDEQFF
TRBV20-1	.	19	TRBJ1-6	medium-sized	TGCAGTGCTAGAGATTTTGACGCTGGTCTTACGAGGAGCAATTCACCCCTCCACTTT	CSARDFDAGLTRSNSPLHF
TRBV29-1	TRBD1	12	TRBJ1-1	few	TGCAGCGCCGGACAGGAGAACACTGAAGCTTTCTTT	CSAGQENTEAFF
TRBV18	TRBD2	15	TRBJ2-1	many	TGTGCCAGCTCAGAACTAGCGGGGCCCGCGGATGAGCAGTTCTTC	CASSELAGPADEQFF
TRBV6-2/TRBV6-3	.	14	TRBJ1-1	.	TGTGCCAGCAGTGTACAGGGAGTGAACACTGAAGCTTTCTTT	CASSVQGVNTEAFF
TRBV11-3	TRBD2	14	TRBJ2-1	many	TGTGCCAGCAGCTTCGGGGGGGACTACAATGAGCAGTTCTTC	CASSFGGDYNEQFF
TRBV19	TRBD2	16	TRBJ2-1	few	TGTGCCAGTAGTATAGGTCGGGGGACTAGGAAATCTGAGCAGTTCTTC	CASSIGRGTRKSEQFF
TRBV12-3/TRBV12-4	.	17	TRBJ1-5	many	TGTGCCAGCAGTCTCACGGTAGGGCAGGGTGGCAATCAGCCCCAGCATTTT	CASSLTVGQGGNQPQHF
TRBV29-1	.	15	TRBJ2-6	few	TGCAGCGTTGAAGAGGCCAGGGCAAGGGCCAACGTCCTGACTTTC	CSVEEARARANVLTF
TRBV5-1	.	14	TRBJ2-7	medium-sized	TGCGCCAGCAGCTTGCCATCACCTCTCTACGAGCAGTACTTC	CASSLPSPLYEQYF
TRBV6-1	.	19	TRBJ2-7	.	TGTGCCAGCAGTGAATTCGTCCTCCGTGGAGACTACCACTCCTACGAGCAGTACTTC	CASSEFVLRGDYHSYEQYF
TRBV13	.	16	TRBJ1-5	.	TGTGCCAGCAGCTTAGGCTCGGGGTTTGACAATCAGCCCCAGCATTTT	CASSLGSGFDNQPQHF
TRBV7-9	TRBD1	16	TRBJ2-7	few	TGTGCCAGCAGCGGCGAGGGGACAGGCAATGTATACGAGCAGTACTTC	CASSGEGTGNVYEQYF
TRBV19	.	14	TRBJ1-1	.	TGTGCCAGTAGTGCGTACACAGGGTCCACTGAAGCTTTCTTT	CASSAYTGSTEAFF
TRBV7-6	.	16	TRBJ2-1	many	TGTGCCAGCAGCTTAGCTGAGGCGGGCTCAGAGATTGAGCAGTTCTTC	CASSLAEAGSEIEQFF
TRBV19	TRBD1	14	TRBJ2-2	.	TGTGCCAGTAGTTCCGGGACAGGGGTCGGGGAGCTGTTTTTT	CASSSGTGVGELFF
TRBV29-1	TRBD1	17	TRBJ2-3	medium-sized	TGCAGCGTTGAAGATCCTAGGGGACAGGGTCAAGCAGATACGCAGTATTTT	CSVEDPRGQGQADTQYF
TRBV12-3/TRBV12-4	.	13	TRBJ1-1	.	TGTGCCAGCAGCCCTAGTATGAACACTGAAGCTTTCTTT	CASSPSMNTEAFF
TRBV29-1	TRBD1	14	TRBJ2-1	.	TGCAGCGTTGGAGGGCAGGGGGCCTACAATGAGCAGTTCTTC	CSVGGQGAYNEQFF
TRBV18	.	14	TRBJ2-1	many	TGTGCCAGCTCATATTCCGAGCAGAACAATGAGCAGTTCTTC	CASSYSEQNNEQFF
TRBV12-3/TRBV12-4	.	13	TRBJ2-1	many	TGTGCCAGCAGTTTAGGAGGTTACGATGAGCAGTTCTTC	CASSLGGYDEQFF
TRBV7-2	.	14	TRBJ2-5	.	TGTGCCAGCAGCTCTTCCGGGACTTTAGAGACCCAGTACTTC	CASSSSGTLETQYF
TRBV4-2	.	16	TRBJ2-2	.	TGTGCCAGCAGCAAAGGGGAGGGGGAGGGCACCGGGGAGCTGTTTTTT	CASSKGEGEGTGELFF
TRBV12-3/TRBV12-4	.	13	TRBJ1-2	medium-sized	TGTGCCAGCAGTCCAGGGGAAGACTATGGCTACACCTTC	CASSPGEDYGYTF